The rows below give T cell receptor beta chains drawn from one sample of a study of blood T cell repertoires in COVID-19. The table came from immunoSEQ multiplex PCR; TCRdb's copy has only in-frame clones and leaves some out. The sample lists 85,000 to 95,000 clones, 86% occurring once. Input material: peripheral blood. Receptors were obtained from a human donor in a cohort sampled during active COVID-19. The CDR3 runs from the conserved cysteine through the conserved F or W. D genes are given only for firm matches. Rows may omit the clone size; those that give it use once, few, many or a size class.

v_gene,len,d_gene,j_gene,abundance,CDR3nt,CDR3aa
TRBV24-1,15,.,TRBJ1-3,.,TGTGCCACCAGTGATTGGGGCAGGGCGGACGGAACCATATATTTT,CATSDWGRADGTIYF
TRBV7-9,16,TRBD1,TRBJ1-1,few,TGTGCCAGCAGTTATCTACAGGGACAGGGGAACACTGAAGCTTTCTTT,CASSYLQGQGNTEAFF
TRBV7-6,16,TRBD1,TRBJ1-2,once,TGTGCCAGCAGCTTAGGAGGGACAGGGGTAGGATGGGGCTACACCTTC,CASSLGGTGVGWGYTF
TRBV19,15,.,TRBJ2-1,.,TGTGCCAGTAGTATTATTAGCGGAACCTACAATGAGCAGTTCTTC,CASSIISGTYNEQFF
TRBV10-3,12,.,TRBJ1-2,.,TGTGCCATCAGAACAGGGCGCTATGGCTACACCTTC,CAIRTGRYGYTF
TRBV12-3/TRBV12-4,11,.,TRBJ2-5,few,TGTGCCAGCGCGGGACTGCAGACCCAGTACTTC,CASAGLQTQYF
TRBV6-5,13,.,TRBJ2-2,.,TGTGCCAGCAAAACTACCACCTCATGGGAGCTGTTTTTT,CASKTTTSWELFF
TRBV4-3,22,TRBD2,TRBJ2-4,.,TGCGCCAGCAGCCAAGAGTTGGCGCCGAGGGGACGGCGGGGGGGCCCCTTAGACATTCAGTACTTC,CASSQELAPRGRRGGPLDIQYF
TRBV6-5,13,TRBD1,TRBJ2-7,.,TGTGCCAGCCAGGGACAGGGAACCTACGAGCAGTACTTC,CASQGQGTYEQYF
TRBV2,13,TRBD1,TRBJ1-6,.,TGTGCCAGGACCGGGGACAGGGGGTCTACCCTCCACTTT,CARTGDRGSTLHF
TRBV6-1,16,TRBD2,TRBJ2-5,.,TGTGCCAGCAGTGGCCGACTAGCGGGGGAAGGAGAGACCCAGTACTTC,CASSGRLAGEGETQYF
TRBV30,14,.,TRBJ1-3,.,TGTGCCTGGACCCCGCGGGACTCTGGAAACACCATATATTTT,CAWTPRDSGNTIYF
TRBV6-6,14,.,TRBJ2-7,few,TGTGCCAGCGAGCCTCGACAGGACCTCGGCGAGCAGTACTTC,CASEPRQDLGEQYF
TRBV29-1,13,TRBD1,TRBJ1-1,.,TGCAGCGTCAGGACAGGGGGGAACACTGAAGCTTTCTTT,CSVRTGGNTEAFF
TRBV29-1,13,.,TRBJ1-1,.,TGCAGCGTTTGCGGTAATCAGAACACTGAAGCTTTCTTT,CSVCGNQNTEAFF
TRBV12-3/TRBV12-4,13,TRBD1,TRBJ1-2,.,TGTGCCAGCAGGCCGACAGGGGGCTCTGGCTACACCTTC,CASRPTGGSGYTF
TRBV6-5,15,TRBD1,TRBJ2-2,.,TGTGCCAGCAGTCCAGGGACAGGGGTTGTCGGGGAGCTGTTTTTT,CASSPGTGVVGELFF
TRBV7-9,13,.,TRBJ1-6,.,TGTGCCAGCAGGACGGAGCTGAATTCACCCCTCCACTTT,CASRTELNSPLHF
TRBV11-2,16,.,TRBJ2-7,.,TGTGCCAGCAGCTTAGCAGTCGGTAGTGATCTTGGCGGACAGTACTTC,CASSLAVGSDLGGQYF
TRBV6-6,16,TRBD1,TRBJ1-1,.,TGTGCCAGCACCTCGACTACAGGGGTGGGAGACACTGAAGCTTTCTTT,CASTSTTGVGDTEAFF
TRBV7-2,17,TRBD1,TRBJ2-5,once,TGTGCCAGCAGCCCACGACTAGGACAGGGGGCTCGGGAGACCCAGTACTTC,CASSPRLGQGARETQYF
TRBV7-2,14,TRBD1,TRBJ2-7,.,TGTGCCAGCAGCCTCCCGACAGGGACCCGCGAGCAGTACTTC,CASSLPTGTREQYF
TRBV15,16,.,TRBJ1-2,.,TGTGCCACCAGCAGTGGAGGAGTCCAGCAATACTATGGCTACACCTTC,CATSSGGVQQYYGYTF
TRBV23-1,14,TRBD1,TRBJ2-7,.,TGCGCCAGCACCGTCCCGGGACAGGGGTACGAGCAGTACTTC,CASTVPGQGYEQYF
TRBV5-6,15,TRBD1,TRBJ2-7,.,TGTGCCAGCAGCCACCTGACAGGGGGACCCTACGAGCAGTACTTC,CASSHLTGGPYEQYF
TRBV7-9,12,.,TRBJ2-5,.,TGTGCCAGCACCACCGATTCGGGGACCCAGTACTTC,CASTTDSGTQYF
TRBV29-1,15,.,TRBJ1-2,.,TGCAGCGTTGAAGATCAGCCAGACGTGCGGCGTGGCTACACCTTC,CSVEDQPDVRRGYTF
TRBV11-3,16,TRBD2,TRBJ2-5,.,TGTGCCAGCAGCCGTACTAGCGGGGGGTACCAAGAGACCCAGTACTTC,CASSRTSGGYQETQYF
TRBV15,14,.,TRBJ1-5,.,TGTGCCACCAGCGTTTCAGATGCCAGTCAGCCCCAGCATTTT,CATSVSDASQPQHF
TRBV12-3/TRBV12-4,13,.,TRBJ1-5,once,TGTGCCAGCAGTGTTACTGGTAATCAGCCCCAGCATTTT,CASSVTGNQPQHF
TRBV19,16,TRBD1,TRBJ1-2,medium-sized,TGTGCCAGTAGTATAGATTTCGCAGGGGGCAAGAATGGCTACACCTTC,CASSIDFAGGKNGYTF
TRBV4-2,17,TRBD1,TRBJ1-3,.,TGTGCCAGCAGCCAAGATGGGACAGCGGGCTCTGGAAACACCATATATTTT,CASSQDGTAGSGNTIYF
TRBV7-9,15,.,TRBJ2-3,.,TGTGCCAGCAGCTTATTGGCGGGACGGACAGATACGCAGTATTTT,CASSLLAGRTDTQYF
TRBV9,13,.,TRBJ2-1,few,TGTGCCAGCAGCCCCTACAGGGACAATGAGCAGTTCTTC,CASSPYRDNEQFF
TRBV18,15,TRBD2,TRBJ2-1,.,TGTGCCAGCTCACCTGGACTAGCGGGAGATAATGAGCAGTTCTTC,CASSPGLAGDNEQFF
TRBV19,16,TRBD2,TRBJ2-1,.,TGTGCCAGTAGTCCCGGGACTACCTACTCCTACAATGAGCAGTTCTTC,CASSPGTTYSYNEQFF
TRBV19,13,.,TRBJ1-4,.,TGTGCCAGTAGTTGGCAGGTCGACGGAAAACTGTTTTTT,CASSWQVDGKLFF